The 26 T cell receptor beta chains given below trace back to one sample, sequenced in a study of blood T cell repertoires in COVID-19. Assay: immunoSEQ multiplex PCR; the TCRdb copy retains only in-frame clones and omits some. Among over 300,000 clones listed, around 90% were seen once. Material for sequencing was peripheral blood. The source is a man aged 18 to 35 who had recovered from COVID-19.

The gene calls are TRBV4-1 and TRBJ1-6; 9 bases agree with TRBD1. Germline V gene data show CDR1 as MGHRA and CDR2 as YSYEKL. After removal of 4 bases from V and 2 bases from J, the junction contained 3 bases not matched to a gene. This CDR3 comprises 16 residues. CDR3 residues: CASSPRQGAYNSPLHF. CDR3 nucleotides: TGCGCCAGCAGCCCCCGACAGGGGGCCTATAATTCACCCCTCCACTTT.

V is TRBV6-6 and J is TRBJ1-1; 7 nucleotides align to TRBD1. Germline V gene sequence: CDR1 MNHNY, CDR2 SVGAGI (reference sequence). V was pared by 6 bases and J by 6 bases, with 7 bases of the junction left unmatched. The CDR3 totals 13 residues. CDR3 bases: TGTGCCAGCAGCTCGGGACAGCCCGCTGAAGCTTTCTTT. Its protein is CASSSGQPAEAFF.

V is TRBV6-2 or TRBV6-3 and J is TRBJ2-7, with 7 bases identical to TRBD1. The CDR3 sequence is 13 residues long. CDR1 MNHEY and CDR2 SVGEGT come from the germline V gene. Trimming took 3 bases from V and 4 from J; bases not matched to a gene: 3. The CDR3 loop is CASSYDRVYEQYF. In DNA, the CDR3 is TGTGCCAGCAGTTATGACAGGGTTTACGAGCAGTACTTC.

The V and J genes are TRBV7-2 and TRBJ2-1; D is unclear. The CDR3 covers 13 residues. V was trimmed by 3 bases and J by 8 bases, leaving 11 bases between them. CDR1 SGHTA and CDR2 FQGNSA come from the germline V gene. The CDR3 DNA is TGTGCCAGCAGCTTTAGTTCGTATGATGAGCAGTTCTTC. This gives the protein CASSFSSYDEQFF.

The rearrangement uses TRBV18 and TRBJ2-1; D is perhaps TRBD1 (6 bases). Germline values: CDR1 KGHSH, CDR2 LQKENI. This CDR3 has 15 residues. V was trimmed by 0 bases and J by 7 bases, leaving 13 bases between them. The DNA for the CDR3 is TGTGCCAGCTCACCACCCTGGACAGCATCAAATGAGCAGTTCTTC. Translated: CASSPPWTASNEQFF.

This rearrangement joins TRBV19 to TRBJ2-3; TRBD2 matches 10 bases. Losses at the gene ends were 5 bases for V and 9 bases for J; bases not matched to a gene: 14. The germline V gene has CDR1 LNHDA and CDR2 SQIVND (reference sequence). This CDR3 spans 16 amino acids. CDR3 amino acids: CASSGFGLAGVETQYF. The CDR3 nucleotides read TGTGCCAGTAGTGGTTTTGGGCTAGCGGGAGTTGAGACGCAGTATTTT.

The chain carries TRBV2 and TRBJ2-1; 7 nucleotides match TRBD1. V lost 7 bases to trimming and J lost 0 bases; unmatched junction nucleotides: 6. CDR1 is SNHLY and CDR2 is FYNNEI in the germline V gene. This CDR3 comprises 15 residues. This chain's CDR3 is CASKVDRLSYNEQFF. The DNA for the CDR3 is TGTGCCAGCAAGGTGGACAGGCTCTCCTACAATGAGCAGTTCTTC.

This clone has just a few counts. V usage is TRBV6-2 or TRBV6-3 and J usage is TRBJ2-1, with 7 nucleotides matching TRBD1. V shed 6 bases and J 15 bases; nucleotides not matched to a gene: 8. The CDR3 contains 11 residues. Germline CDR1 MNHEY, CDR2 SVGEGT. The DNA of the CDR3 is TGTGCCAGCAGCAATGACAGGGTGCCGTTCTTC. Its translation is CASSNDRVPFF.

CDR3 in DNA: TGCGCCAGCAGCCCGGGGGATAATCAGCCCCAGCATTTT. This encodes CASSPGDNQPQHF. The chain combines TRBV5-1 with TRBJ1-5; weak D call: TRBD1 (5 bases). V was pared by 4 bases and J by 4 bases, with 9 bases between. The CDR3 consists of 13 residues. The germline CDR1 and CDR2 sequences are SGHRS and YFSETQ.

The V and J genes are TRBV9 and TRBJ2-5; 8 positions match TRBD2. The CDR3 has 14 residues. Unmatched junction bases numbered 6, after V lost 4 bases and J lost 4 bases. The V gene's germline CDR1 is SGDLS and CDR2 YYNGEE. The CDR3 DNA reads TGTGCCAGCAGCCTCGGACTAGCCGCAGAGACCCAGTACTTC. This sequence encodes CASSLGLAAETQYF.

The V gene is TRBV18, the J gene TRBJ2-7, with 7 bases matching TRBD2. J gave up 2 bases and V 4 bases, and 5 bases lay outside the gene matches. The CDR3 is made up of 14 amino acids. Germline CDR1 reads KGHSH; CDR2 reads LQKENI. CDR3 protein: CASSRAGDPYEQYF. CDR3 nucleotide sequence: TGTGCCAGCTCACGGGCGGGAGATCCCTACGAGCAGTACTTC.

This chain connects TRBV19 to TRBJ2-3; TRBD2 aligns across 12 bases. From germline, CDR1 is LNHDA and CDR2 SQIVND (reference sequence). The V and J ends lost 5 bases and 3 bases, in that order; junction bases with no gene match: 9. CDR3 length: 17 residues. In DNA, the CDR3 is TGTGCCAGTAGTGTAGGACTAGCGGGATTGGGGACAGATACGCAGTATTTT. Amino acid sequence: CASSVGLAGLGTDTQYF.

This chain links TRBV6-5 with TRBJ1-1, with D perhaps matching TRBD1 (6 bases). V was trimmed by 6 bases and J by 1 base, leaving 15 bases between them. Germline values: CDR1 MNHEY, CDR2 SVGAGI. This CDR3 contains 15 residues. CDR3 loop: CASRLSSTGNTEAFF. The CDR3 DNA reads as TGTGCCAGCAGGCTCTCCTCGACAGGGAACACTGAAGCTTTCTTT.

V is TRBV5-6 and J is TRBJ2-6, with 9 bases aligning to TRBD1. V was pared by 3 bases and J by 0 bases, with 4 bases of the junction left unmatched. There are 17 residues in the CDR3. The V gene's germline CDR1 is SGHDT and CDR2 YYEEEE. This CDR3 is CASSSDRGYSGANVLTF. CDR3 coding DNA: TGTGCCAGCAGCTCCGACAGGGGGTACTCTGGGGCCAACGTCCTGACTTTC.

The gene calls are TRBV4-3 and TRBJ1-2, with 7 bases aligning to TRBD1. V lost 1 base to trimming and J lost 4 bases; unmatched junction nucleotides: 3. This CDR3 has 14 amino acids. Germline assignment: CDR1 LGHNA and CDR2 YSLEER. CDR3 protein: CASSQGQGSYGYTF. The CDR3 DNA follows: TGCGCCAGCAGCCAAGGACAGGGTAGCTATGGCTACACCTTC.

This clone was seen a handful of times. V is TRBV11-2 and J is TRBJ1-4; 11 nucleotides line up with TRBD1. V was pared by 5 bases and J by 7 bases, with 9 bases of the junction left unmatched. The CDR3 runs 16 residues. Germline values: CDR1 SGHAT, CDR2 FQNNGV. CDR3: CASSVTPGTGGEKLFF. Written as DNA, the CDR3 is TGTGCCAGCAGCGTCACCCCCGGGACAGGGGGTGAAAAACTGTTTTTT.

This clone has just a few counts. The V and J genes are TRBV13 and TRBJ2-7; TRBD1 matches at 9 bases. V shed 5 bases, J shed 2 bases, and the junction held 7 bases outside the gene matches. Germline V gives CDR1 PRHDT, CDR2 FYEKMQ (reference sequence). The CDR3 is 15 residues long. The CDR3 region is CASSTRTGVAYEQYF. CDR3 bases: TGTGCCAGCAGCACCCGGACAGGGGTGGCCTACGAGCAGTACTTC.

This clone came up once. The J gene is TRBJ2-1, the V gene TRBV5-1; 10 bases match TRBD1. The CDR3 spans 15 residues. Germline loops: CDR1 SGHRS, CDR2 YFSETQ. Trimming at V came to 0 bases and at J to 7 bases, leaving 4 bases not matched to a gene. CDR3 coding DNA: TGCGCCAGCAGCTTGGCCACGGACAGGGGGAATGAGCAGTTCTTC. This codes for CASSLATDRGNEQFF.

The V call is TRBV23-1, the J call TRBJ1-1; D perhaps matches TRBD1 (5 bases). TRBV23-1 is annotated as an ORF whose role is uncertain. The CDR3 covers 13 residues. Trimming removed 6 bases at V and 3 bases at J, with 11 bases between. The CDR3 coding sequence is TGCGCCAGCAGCCCGGGACTGGACACTGAAGCTTTCTTT. It translates to CASSPGLDTEAFF.

The gene calls are TRBV5-4 and TRBJ1-4; a weak D match, TRBD1 (6 bases). With 2 bases removed from V and 6 bases from J, the gap between germline ends came to 11 bases. The CDR3 extends over 14 amino acids. Germline V gene sequence: CDR1 SGHNT, CDR2 YYREEE (reference sequence). The DNA for the CDR3 is TGTGCCAGCAGCTTCACAGGGCTGGATGAAAAACTGTTTTTT. Encoded protein: CASSFTGLDEKLFF.

This clone was observed a single time. This chain links TRBV9 with TRBJ1-1, with D tentatively TRBD1 (6 bases). The CDR3 covers 16 residues. Trimming cost V 3 bases and J 2 bases, with 17 bases left between them. CDR1 and CDR2 (germline): SGDLS, YYNGEE. The CDR3 nucleotides read TGTGCCAGCAGCGAGAAACAGGGTATAACAAACACTGAAGCTTTCTTT. Protein: CASSEKQGITNTEAFF.

The chain has TRBV5-4 and TRBJ1-1; D unresolved. The germline V and J ends were trimmed by 0 bases and 7 bases, with 16 bases remaining between them. The V gene's germline CDR1 is SGHNT and CDR2 YYREEE (reference sequence). This CDR3 is built from 15 residues. CDR3 protein: CASSLVGGSPFEAFF. As DNA, the CDR3 is TGTGCCAGCAGCTTGGTCGGAGGGAGCCCTTTTGAAGCTTTCTTT.

The chain has TRBV19 and TRBJ1-1, with 7 positions matching TRBD1. V lost 7 bases to trimming and J lost 0 bases; unmatched junction nucleotides: 2. This CDR3 is built from 13 residues. Germline V lookup: CDR1 LNHDA, CDR2 SQIVND (reference sequence). The CDR3 protein is CASNDRVNTEAFF. The CDR3 bases are TGTGCCAGTAATGACAGGGTGAACACTGAAGCTTTCTTT.

The chain joins TRBV25-1 to TRBJ1-2, with D perhaps matching TRBD1 (5 bases). The germline V gene encodes CDR1 MGHDK and CDR2 SYGVNS. The CDR3 loop spans 13 amino acids. V was cut by 5 bases and J by 5 bases, with 12 bases left in between. CDR3: CASSLGGVYGYTF. DNA of the CDR3: TGTGCCAGCAGTTTGGGGGGAGTTTATGGCTACACCTTC.

The rearrangement links TRBV10-3 to TRBJ2-3; 14 bases fit TRBD2. Germline V gene sequence: CDR1 ENHRY, CDR2 SYGVKD. V was pared by 3 bases and J by 4 bases, with 3 bases of the junction left unmatched. This CDR3 comprises 16 residues. CDR3 region: CAISDGTSGRADTQYF. CDR3 DNA: TGTGCCATCAGTGACGGGACTAGCGGGAGAGCAGATACGCAGTATTTT.

This chain joins TRBV4-1 and TRBJ1-1, with D possibly TRBD1 on 5 matching bases. Looked up from germline, CDR1 is MGHRA and CDR2 is YSYEKL. V lost 1 base and J lost 6, with 9 bases in between. The CDR3 is made up of 13 amino acids. Here the CDR3 reads CASSQGQGPEAFF. The CDR3 DNA reads TGCGCCAGCAGCCAAGGGCAGGGCCCTGAAGCTTTCTTT.